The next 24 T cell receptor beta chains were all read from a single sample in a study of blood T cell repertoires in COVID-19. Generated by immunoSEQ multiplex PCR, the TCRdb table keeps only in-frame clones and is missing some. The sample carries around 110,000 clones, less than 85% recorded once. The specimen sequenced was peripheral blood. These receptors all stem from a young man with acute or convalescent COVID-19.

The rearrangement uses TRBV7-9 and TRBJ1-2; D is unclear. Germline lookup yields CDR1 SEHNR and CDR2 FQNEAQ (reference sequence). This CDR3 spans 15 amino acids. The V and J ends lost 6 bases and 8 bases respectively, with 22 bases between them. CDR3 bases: TGTGCCAGCAGGGGTCAGAGCGGCGCAAGAGACGGCTACACCTTC. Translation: CASRGQSGARDGYTF.

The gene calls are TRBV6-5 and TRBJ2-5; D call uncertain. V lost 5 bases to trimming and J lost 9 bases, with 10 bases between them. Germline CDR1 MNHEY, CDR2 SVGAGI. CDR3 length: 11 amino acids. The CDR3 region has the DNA TGTGCCAGCAGTAGCCCCCGGGCCCAGTACTTC. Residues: CASSSPRAQYF.

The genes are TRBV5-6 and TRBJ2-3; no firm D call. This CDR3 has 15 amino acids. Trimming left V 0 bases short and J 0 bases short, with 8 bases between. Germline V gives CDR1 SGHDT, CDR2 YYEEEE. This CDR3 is CASSLAGLSTDTQYF. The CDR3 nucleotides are TGTGCCAGCAGCTTGGCCGGTCTGAGCACAGATACGCAGTATTTT.

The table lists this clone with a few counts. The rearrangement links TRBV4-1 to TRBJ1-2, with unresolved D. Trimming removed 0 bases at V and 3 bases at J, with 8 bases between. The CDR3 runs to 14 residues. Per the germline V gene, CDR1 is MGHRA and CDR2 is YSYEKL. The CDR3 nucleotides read TGCGCCAGCAGCCAAGATGCGGGATACTATGGCTACACCTTC. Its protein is CASSQDAGYYGYTF.

The CDR3 loop is CATSDWGGDRQFF. The CDR3 DNA follows: TGTGCCACCAGTGATTGGGGGGGAGATCGGCAGTTCTTC. The V gene is TRBV24-1, the J gene TRBJ2-1, with 7 bases matching TRBD2. V lost 2 bases and J lost 12; bases outside the gene matches: 6. The CDR3 is made up of 13 amino acids. Germline-derived CDR1 and CDR2 are KGHDR and SFDVKD.

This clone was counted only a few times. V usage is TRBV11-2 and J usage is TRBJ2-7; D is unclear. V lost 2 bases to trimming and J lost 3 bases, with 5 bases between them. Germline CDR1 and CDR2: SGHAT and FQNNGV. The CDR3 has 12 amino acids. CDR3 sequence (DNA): TGTGCCAGCAGCTTAACGAGCTACGAGCAGTACGTC. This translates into CASSLTSYEQYV.

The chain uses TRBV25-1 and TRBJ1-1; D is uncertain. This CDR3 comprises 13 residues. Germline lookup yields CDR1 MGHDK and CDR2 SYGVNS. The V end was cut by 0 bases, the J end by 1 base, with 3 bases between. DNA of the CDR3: TGTGCCAGCAGTGAATACGGGAACACTGAAGCTTTCTTT. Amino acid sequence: CASSEYGNTEAFF.

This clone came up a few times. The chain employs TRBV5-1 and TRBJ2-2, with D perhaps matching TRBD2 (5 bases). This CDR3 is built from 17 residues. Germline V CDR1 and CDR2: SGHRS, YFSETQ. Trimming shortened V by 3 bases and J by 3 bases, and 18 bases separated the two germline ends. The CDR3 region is CASSSRRAGADTGELFF. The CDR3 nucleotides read TGCGCCAGCAGCTCCAGACGAGCTGGAGCGGACACCGGGGAGCTGTTTTTT.

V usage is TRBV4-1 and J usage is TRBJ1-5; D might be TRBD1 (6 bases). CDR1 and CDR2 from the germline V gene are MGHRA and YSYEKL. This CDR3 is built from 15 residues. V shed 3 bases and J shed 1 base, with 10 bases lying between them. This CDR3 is CASSQLTGSNQPQHF. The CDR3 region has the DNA TGCGCCAGCAGCCAGCTGACAGGAAGCAATCAGCCCCAGCATTTT.

The chain's CDR3 is CASRGGPYSNQPQHF. CDR3 sequence (DNA): TGTGCCAGCAGGGGGGGACCTTATAGCAATCAGCCCCAGCATTTT. V usage is TRBV6-5 and J usage is TRBJ1-5; a possible D gene is TRBD1 (5 bases). CDR3 length: 15 residues. The germline V gene has CDR1 MNHEY and CDR2 SVGAGI. Deletions cut 6 bases from V and 0 bases from J, with 12 bases between.

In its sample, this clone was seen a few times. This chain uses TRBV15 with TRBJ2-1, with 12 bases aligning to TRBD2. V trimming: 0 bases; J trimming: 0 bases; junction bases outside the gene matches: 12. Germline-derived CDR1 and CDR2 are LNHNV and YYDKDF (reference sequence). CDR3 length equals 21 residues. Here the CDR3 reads CATSRDPFGLAGFLSYNEQFF. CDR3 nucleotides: TGTGCCACCAGCAGAGATCCTTTTGGACTAGCGGGGTTTCTCTCCTACAATGAGCAGTTCTTC.

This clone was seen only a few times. CDR3 coding DNA: TGTGCCAGCAGACGCTACAGGGTTGGCACTGAAGCTTTCTTT. Protein sequence: CASRRYRVGTEAFF. The chain links TRBV7-2 to TRBJ1-1; weak D call: TRBD1 (6 bases). This CDR3 is 14 amino acids long. The germline V gene encodes CDR1 SGHTA and CDR2 FQGNSA. Deletions cut 6 bases from V and 4 bases from J, with 15 bases between.

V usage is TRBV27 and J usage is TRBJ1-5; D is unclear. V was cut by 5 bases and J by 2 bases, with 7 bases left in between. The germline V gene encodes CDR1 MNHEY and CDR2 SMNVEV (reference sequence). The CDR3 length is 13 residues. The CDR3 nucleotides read TGTGCCAGCAGTGAACGGGGCAATCAGCCCCAGCATTTT. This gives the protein CASSERGNQPQHF.

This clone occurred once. The chain's CDR3 is CSVEVRDRGVYEQYF. DNA for the CDR3: TGCAGCGTTGAAGTTCGCGACAGGGGGGTCTACGAGCAGTACTTC. The rearrangement joins TRBV29-1 to TRBJ2-7; 9 bases are shared with TRBD1. Germline CDR1 and CDR2: SQVTM and ANQGSEA. CDR3 length equals 15 residues. V was pared by 1 base and J by 3 bases, with 7 bases of the junction left unmatched.

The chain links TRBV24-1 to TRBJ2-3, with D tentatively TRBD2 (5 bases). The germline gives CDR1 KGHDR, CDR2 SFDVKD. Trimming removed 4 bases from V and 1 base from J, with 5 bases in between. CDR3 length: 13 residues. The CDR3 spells CATSDGGTDTQYF. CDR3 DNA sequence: TGTGCCACCAGTGACGGGGGCACAGATACGCAGTATTTT.

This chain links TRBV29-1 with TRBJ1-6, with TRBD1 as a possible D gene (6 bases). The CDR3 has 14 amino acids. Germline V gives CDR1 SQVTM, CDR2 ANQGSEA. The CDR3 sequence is CNLAEGHHNSPLHF. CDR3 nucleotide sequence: TGCAACCTAGCGGAGGGACACCATAATTCACCCCTCCACTTT.

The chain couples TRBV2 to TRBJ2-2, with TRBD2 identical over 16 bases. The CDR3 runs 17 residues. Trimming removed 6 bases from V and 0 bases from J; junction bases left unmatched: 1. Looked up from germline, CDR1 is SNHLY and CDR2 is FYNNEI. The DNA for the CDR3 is TGTGCCAGCAGCGGGACTAGCGGGAGGGCGAACACCGGGGAGCTGTTTTTT. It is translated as CASSGTSGRANTGELFF. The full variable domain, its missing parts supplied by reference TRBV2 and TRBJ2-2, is EPEVTQTPSHQVTQMGQEVILRCVPISNHLYFYWYRQILGQKVEFLVSFYNNEISEKSEIFDDQFSVERPDGSNFTLKIRSTKLEDSAMYFCASSGTSGRANTGELFFGEGSRLTVL.

As DNA, the CDR3 is TGTGCCAGCAGCTTAGCGACTGCGGGGGAAAAACTGTTTTTT. Its translation is CASSLATAGEKLFF. The V gene is TRBV7-9, the J gene TRBJ1-4; D is uncertain. This CDR3 is built from 14 residues. The V end lost 0 bases, the J end lost 8 bases, and 10 bases lay between the germline ends. Germline CDR1 SEHNR, CDR2 FQNEAQ (reference sequence). Based on the CDR3 plus reference TRBV7-9 and TRBJ1-4, the full variable domain is DTGVSQNPRHKITKRGQNVTFRCDPISEHNRLYWYRQTLGQGPEFLTYFQNEAQLEKSRLLSDRFSAERPKGSFSTLEIQRTEQGDSAMYLCASSLATAGEKLFFGSGTQLSVL.

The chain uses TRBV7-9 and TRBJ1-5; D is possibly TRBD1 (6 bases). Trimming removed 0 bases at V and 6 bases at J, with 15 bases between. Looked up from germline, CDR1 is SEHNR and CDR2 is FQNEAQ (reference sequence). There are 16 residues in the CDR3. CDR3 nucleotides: TGTGCCAGCAGCTTAGCGACAGGTTTAACTCCTCAGCCCCAGCATTTT. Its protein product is CASSLATGLTPQPQHF.

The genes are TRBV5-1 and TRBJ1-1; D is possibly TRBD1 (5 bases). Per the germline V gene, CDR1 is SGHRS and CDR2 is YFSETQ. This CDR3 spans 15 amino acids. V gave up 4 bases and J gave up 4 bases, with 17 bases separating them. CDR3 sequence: CASSPNEGGVTEAFF. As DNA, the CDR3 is TGCGCCAGCAGCCCAAACGAAGGAGGGGTCACTGAAGCTTTCTTT.

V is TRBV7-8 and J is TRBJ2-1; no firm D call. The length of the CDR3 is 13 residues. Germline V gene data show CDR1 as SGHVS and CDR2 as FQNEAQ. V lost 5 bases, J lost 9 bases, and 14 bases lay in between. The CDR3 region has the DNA TGTGCCAGCAGCATCCCAACCGCTACTGAGCAGTTCTTC. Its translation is CASSIPTATEQFF.

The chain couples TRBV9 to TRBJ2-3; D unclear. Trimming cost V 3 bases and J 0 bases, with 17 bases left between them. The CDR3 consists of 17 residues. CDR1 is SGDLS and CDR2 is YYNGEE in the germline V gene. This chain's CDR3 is CASSAKPMSSSTDTQYF. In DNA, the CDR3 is TGTGCCAGCAGCGCCAAGCCTATGTCCTCTAGCACAGATACGCAGTATTTT.

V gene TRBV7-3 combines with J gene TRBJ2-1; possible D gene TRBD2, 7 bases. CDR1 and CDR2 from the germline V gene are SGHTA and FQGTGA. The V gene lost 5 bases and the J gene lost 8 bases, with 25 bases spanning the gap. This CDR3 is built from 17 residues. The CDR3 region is CASSLAGGGVVVDEQFF. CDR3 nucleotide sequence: TGTGCCAGCAGCCTAGCCGGAGGGGGGGTAGTTGTCGATGAGCAGTTCTTC.

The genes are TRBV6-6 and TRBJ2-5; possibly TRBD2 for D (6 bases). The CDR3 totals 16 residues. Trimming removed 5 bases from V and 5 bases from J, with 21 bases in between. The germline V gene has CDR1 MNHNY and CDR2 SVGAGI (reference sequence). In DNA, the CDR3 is TGTGCCAGCAGTCTTACGCCCCAACGGGAGAAGGAGACCCAGTACTTC. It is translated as CASSLTPQREKETQYF.